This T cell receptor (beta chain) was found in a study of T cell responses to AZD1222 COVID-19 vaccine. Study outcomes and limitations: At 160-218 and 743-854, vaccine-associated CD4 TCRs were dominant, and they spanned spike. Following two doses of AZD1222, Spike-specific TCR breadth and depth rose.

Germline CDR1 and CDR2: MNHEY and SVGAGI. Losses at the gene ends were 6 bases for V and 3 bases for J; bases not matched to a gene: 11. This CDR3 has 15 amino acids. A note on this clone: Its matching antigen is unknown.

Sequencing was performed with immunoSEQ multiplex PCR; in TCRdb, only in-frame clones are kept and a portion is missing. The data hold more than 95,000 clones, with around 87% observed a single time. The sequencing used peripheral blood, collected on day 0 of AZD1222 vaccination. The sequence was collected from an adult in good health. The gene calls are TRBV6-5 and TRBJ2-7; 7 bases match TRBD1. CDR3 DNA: TGTGCCAGCAGCTCAACCGGGACAGAGAACTACGAGCAGTACTTC. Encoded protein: CASSSTGTENYEQYF.